The TCR beta chain described here comes from a study of blood T cell repertoires in COVID-19. Overall study: The United States, Italy and Spain provided the acute and convalescent COVID-19 samples. Sources were T cells, B-cell-depleted T cells, or PBMCs; the material itself was cDNA or gDNA.

Sequencing used immunoSEQ multiplex PCR; TCRdb keeps in-frame clones, though not all of them. Among a few hundred thousand clones listed, 70% to 90% were seen once. Cohort placement rested on clinical history that participants reported themselves. Participants classified as exposed had met a COVID-19 case within 2 weeks before study entry. V was clipped by 4 bases and J by 9 bases, with 8 bases between them. Germline V gene data show CDR1 as LNHDA and CDR2 as SQIVND (reference sequence). The CDR3 is 11 amino acids. This clone came up a few times. Specimen: PBMCs or T cells enriched from blood (not recorded which). This chain joins TRBV19 and TRBJ2-3; D possibly corresponds to TRBD2 (6 bases). The sequence derives from a woman aged 45-65 years who had been exposed to COVID-19. CDR3 nucleotide sequence: TGTGCCAGTAGTACCGGGGGAACGCAGTATTTT. Encoded protein: CASSTGGTQYF.